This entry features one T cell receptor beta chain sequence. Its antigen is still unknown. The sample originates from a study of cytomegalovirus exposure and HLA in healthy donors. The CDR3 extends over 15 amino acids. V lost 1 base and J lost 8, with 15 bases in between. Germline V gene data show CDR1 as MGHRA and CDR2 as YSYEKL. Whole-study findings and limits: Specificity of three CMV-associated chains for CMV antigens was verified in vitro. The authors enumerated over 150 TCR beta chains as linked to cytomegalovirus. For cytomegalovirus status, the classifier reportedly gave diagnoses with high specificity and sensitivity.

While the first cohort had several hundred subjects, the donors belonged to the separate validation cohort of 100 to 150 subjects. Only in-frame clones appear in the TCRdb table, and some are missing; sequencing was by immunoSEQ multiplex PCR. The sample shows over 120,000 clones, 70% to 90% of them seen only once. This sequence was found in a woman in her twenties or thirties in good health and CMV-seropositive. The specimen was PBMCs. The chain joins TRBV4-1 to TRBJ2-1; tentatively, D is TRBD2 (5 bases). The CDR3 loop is CASSQAGGRADEQFF. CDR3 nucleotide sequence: TGCGCCAGCAGCCAAGCCGGAGGTAGGGCCGATGAGCAGTTCTTC.